What follows describes a single T cell receptor (beta chain). The antigen is undetermined. TCRdb's table, derived via immunoSEQ multiplex PCR, lists solely in-frame clones and lacks some. The table includes approximately 160,000 clones, about 91% detected once. The data were taken from a study of T cell responses to AZD1222 COVID-19 vaccine. Notes on the study in general: Repertoires in all cases were sampled only once the peak T cell response had passed.

CDR1 and CDR2 from the germline V gene are MNHNS and SASEGT. This CDR3 is built from 13 residues. Trimming took 2 bases from V and 0 from J, leaving 5 bases between them. The source of this sequence is an adult in good health. This sample comprised peripheral blood, obtained on day 0 of MenACWY control vaccination. V usage is TRBV6-1 and J usage is TRBJ2-7; no clear D. CDR3 sequence (DNA): TGTGCCAGCAGTGAAAGTGTCTCCTACGAGCAGTACTTC. Encoded protein: CASSESVSYEQYF.